This TCR beta chain was retrieved from a study of high-grade serous ovarian cancer treatment subgroups. Study-wide background: Mean per sample: around 13,000 reads, 7,400 or so unique TCR beta rearrangements. Findings and limits, study-wide: Higher neoantigen levels went with greater TCR clonal relatedness. Tumors within one patient showed repertoire similarity of 0.11 to 0.79.

TCRdb's table, derived via immunoSEQ multiplex PCR, lists solely in-frame clones and lacks some. The table shows approximately 5,000 clones, with about 70% occurring only once. The CDR3 runs 15 residues. V was clipped by 6 bases and J by 4 bases, with 18 bases between them. The germline CDR1 and CDR2 sequences are MNHEY and SVGAGI. Of note for this clone: No antigen is known for it.

Tumor samples were taken before definitive surgery or chemotherapy. The sequenced sample was tumor tissue. The chain couples TRBV6-5 to TRBJ1-2; D possibly corresponds to TRBD1 (6 bases). The source of this sequence is a human donor with high-grade serous ovarian cancer. CDR3: CASSRFSGVGYGYTF. CDR3 nucleotides: TGTGCCAGCAGCCGTTTTTCAGGGGTGGGCTATGGCTACACCTTC.